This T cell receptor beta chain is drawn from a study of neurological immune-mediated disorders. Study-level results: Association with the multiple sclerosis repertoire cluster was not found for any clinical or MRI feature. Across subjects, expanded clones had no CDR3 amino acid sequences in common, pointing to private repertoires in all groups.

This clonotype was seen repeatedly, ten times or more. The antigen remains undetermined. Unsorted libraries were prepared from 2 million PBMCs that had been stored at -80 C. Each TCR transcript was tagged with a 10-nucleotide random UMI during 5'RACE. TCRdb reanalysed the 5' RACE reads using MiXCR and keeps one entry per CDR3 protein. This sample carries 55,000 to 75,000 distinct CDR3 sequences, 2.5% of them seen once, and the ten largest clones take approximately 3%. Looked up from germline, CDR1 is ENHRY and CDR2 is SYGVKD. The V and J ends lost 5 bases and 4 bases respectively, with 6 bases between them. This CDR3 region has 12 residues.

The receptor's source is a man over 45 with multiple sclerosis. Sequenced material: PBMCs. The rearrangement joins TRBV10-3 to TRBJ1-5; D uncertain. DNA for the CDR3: TGTGCCATCAGTAGCGGAAATCAGCCCCAGCATTTT. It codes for CAISSGNQPQHF.